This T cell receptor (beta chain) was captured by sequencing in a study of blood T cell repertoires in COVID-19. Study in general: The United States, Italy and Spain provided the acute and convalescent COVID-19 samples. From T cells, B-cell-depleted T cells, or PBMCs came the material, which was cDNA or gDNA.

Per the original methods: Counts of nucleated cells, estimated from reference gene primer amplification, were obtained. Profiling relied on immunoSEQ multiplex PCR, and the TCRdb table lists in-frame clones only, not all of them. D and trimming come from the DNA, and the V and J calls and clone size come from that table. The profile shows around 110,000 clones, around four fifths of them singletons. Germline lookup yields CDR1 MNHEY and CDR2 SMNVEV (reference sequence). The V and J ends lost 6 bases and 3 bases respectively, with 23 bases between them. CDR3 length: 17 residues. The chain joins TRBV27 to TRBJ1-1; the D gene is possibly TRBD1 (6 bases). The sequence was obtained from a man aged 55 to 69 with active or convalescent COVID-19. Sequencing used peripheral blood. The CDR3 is CASRLFGTDSLDTEAFF. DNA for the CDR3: TGTGCCAGCAGACTATTTGGGACGGACAGTCTGGACACTGAAGCTTTCTTT.